This T cell receptor (beta chain) was observed in a study of shared clonotypes between healthy human individuals (dated by TCRdb to 2018 to 2021). Concerning the study at large: Two women and three men aged 18 to 49 years were included in the cohort. Per donor, three plates each were used for CD4 naive and CD4 memory, two for CD8 naive, and one for CD8 memory. To estimate repertoire size and how much clonotypes are shared between individuals, the study performed deep sequencing of blood TCR repertoires from five healthy adults. Different laboratories and diverse techniques were used to prepare libraries and sequence TCR repertoires, to increase sequencing depth and limit assay-specific biases. Per donor, leukapheresis produced somewhere between about 0.94 and 9.5 billion PBMCs.

What the authors observed across the whole study: Estimated clonotype richness was generally larger for naive than for memory subsets. Even with the large sequencing depth, rarefaction of the sorted-subset datasets indicated that sequencing was incomplete. Across a handful of donors, approximately 4.6% of naive CD4, approximately 3.5% of naive CD8, about 2.3% of memory CD4, and about 0.4% of memory CD8 clonotypes were shared. The genetic and exposure-history diversity represented was limited by the small number of donors. Compared with non-shared clonotypes, the clonotypes found in all four sorted-subset donors had higher generation probabilities. Based on pairwise subsampling, the degree of clonotype sharing among donors was expected to be affected by sequencing depth. Sampling was restricted to blood, and TCR repertoires in tissue are likely to differ from TCR repertoires in blood.

Using the deep immunoSEQ assay, multiplex PCR amplified TCR CDR3 regions from genomic DNA. Extracted genomic DNA from each cell subset was distributed evenly across all wells of several immunoSEQ 96-well plates, and each plate was treated as a replicate. For sorted subsets, about 0.2 ug genomic DNA, equal to some 30,000 T cell genomes, was loaded into each replicate PCR. The purified libraries were quantified using a Qubit 3.0 fluorometer, sized with a Bioanalyzer 2100, and then quantified again using the KAPA Library Quantification kit. Each immunoSEQ 96-well plate was sequenced on its own single-read 150-cycle Illumina NextSeq 550 flow cell. In the authors' own workflow: Because only junctional sequences without quality scores were contained in the immunoSEQ output, filtering matching that applied to full-length reads could not be performed. To assign V/J genes and CDR3, sequences were annotated using PyIR, a Python wrapper for IgBLAST v1.9, with IMGT germline references. Reads were removed for weak V/J assignments (E-value above 1e-6), missing CDR3, stop codons, out-of-frame junctions, or ambiguous translated residues. A V3J clonotype was defined by an identical inferred V gene, J gene, and CDR3 amino acid sequence. The percentage overlap between two repertoires was calculated by dividing the number of shared unique clonotypes by the size of the smaller repertoire. Three approaches were used to assess repertoire richness: RTK rarefaction, the Chao1 estimator, and Recon v2.1 estimates of unobserved clonotypes. Generation probabilities for all TCRbeta clonotypes obtained by the gDNA method from a handful of donors were computed using OLGA. Not all clones reach the TCRdb copy of this immuneACCESS table, which keeps in-frame sequences only. Checked studies attribute under half of the gap to unresolved V genes and leave the rest unexplained. V and J calls and clone size are copied from that table; D and trimming were computed from the DNA. This sample is represented by millions of clones; around nine tenths of them were singletons. The ten largest clonotypes hold about 0.13% of the sample.

This clone is a singleton in its sample. Its antigen has not been determined. No much larger clonotype is one base removed from it; base qualities were not supplied. The germline V gene supplies CDR1 WSHSY and CDR2 SAAADI. There are 13 amino acids in the CDR3, from cysteine to phenylalanine inclusive. Left in the record is the CDR3 DNA by itself, 39 bases read in frame from the first base. The junction shows trimming of 8 bases on V and 8 bases on J, plus 16 bases between the germline ends. Healthy HIV-negative adults with no recently reported acute infections or vaccinations were included as donors. Every donor was a Caucasian adult residing in Nashville, Tennessee, USA. CD4+ T cells were enriched by magnetic negative selection; naive cells were then positively selected on CD45RA, and the negative fraction formed the memory subset. Blood was collected by leukapheresis, and PBMCs were isolated by Ficoll-Histopaque density gradient centrifugation and then cryopreserved in liquid nitrogen vapor phase. Analytical flow cytometry was used to check the purity and quantity of each magnetically sorted T cell population. From each sorted fraction, genomic DNA was isolated and quantified by UV absorbance on a Nanodrop 2000c.

Sample: naive CD4+ T cells sorted from blood. Read against the paper, the sample's cell subset or site label means: CD45RA+ positively selected. The TCR was taken from a man aged 18 to 35 in good health. The V and J segments used are TRBV10-2 and TRBJ2-1, with the D call perhaps TRBD1 or TRBD2, as 5 bases match in each case. The CDR3 protein: CASLGESFYEQFF. The base sequence is TGCGCCAGCCTGGGGGAGTCCTTCTATGAGCAGTTCTTC.